The 2 T cell receptor beta chains reported below all come from one sample, sequenced in a study of naive and memory T cell subsets. Two oligonucleotides, mixed equimolar, formed the beta constant-region primer covering TRBC1 and TRBC2. A single record per CDR3 protein comes from TCRdb applying MiXCR to the UMI-ligation and nested PCR reads. The table shows about 80,000 distinct CDR3 sequences, with about an eighth occurring only once. Sample: central memory CD4+ T cells from blood. The receptors stem from a human donor in good health.

V and J are TRBV5-1 and TRBJ2-1; 10 bases line up with TRBD1. The CDR3 contains 14 residues. Germline CDR1 is SGHRS and CDR2 is YFSETQ. V shed 4 bases and J 10 bases; nucleotides not matched to a gene: 8. The DNA for the CDR3 is TGCGCCAGCAGCCACGGGACAGGGGCCAGGGAGCAGTTCTTC. It is translated as CASSHGTGAREQFF.

V usage is TRBV29-1 and J usage is TRBJ2-3; no firm D call. CDR3 length: 12 residues. Trimming shortened V by 5 bases and J by 4 bases, and 10 bases separated the two germline ends. CDR1 and CDR2 (germline): SQVTM, ANQGSEA. CDR3 DNA sequence: TGCAGCGTTCCTTACCCGGCAGATACGCAGTATTTT. Its protein product is CSVPYPADTQYF.